This TCR beta chain was captured in a study of CD8 T cells in ankylosing spondylitis. This clonotype was picked up many times. This CDR3 contains 14 residues. The V and J ends lost 4 bases and 2 bases respectively, with 12 bases between them. The germline gives CDR1 SGHRS, CDR2 YFSETQ. TCRdb processed the 5' RACE reads anew with MiXCR; each CDR3 protein has one entry. The sample yields some 290,000 distinct CDR3 sequences, 20% seen once. The V gene is TRBV5-1, the J gene TRBJ1-1; D is perhaps TRBD1 (6 bases). The sample comprised blood, either unsorted or a sorted T cell fraction (not recorded which). The TCR was taken from a male donor with ankylosing spondylitis or in good health (not recorded which). As DNA, the CDR3 is TGCGCCAGCAGCCAACAGGGTGGAAACACTGAAGCTTTCTTT. Translation gives CASSQQGGNTEAFF.